These 32 T cell receptor beta chains share one sample of origin, sequenced in a study of blood T cells in healthy people across ages. A sample-barcoded 5' primer and a J-beta primer mix were used in a second PCR of about 6 to 11 cycles. TCRdb passed the 5' RACE reads through MiXCR, listing each CDR3 protein once. The sample includes about a million distinct CDR3 sequences, around 54% of them seen just once. Material for sequencing was blood. Receptors originate from a woman aged 55-69 years in good health.

Comment on this clonotype: A read error may be the cause here, since a much bigger clone is one base away. V and J are TRBV28 and TRBJ2-7; no clear D gene. Trimming pared 10 bases from V and 3 bases from J, leaving 16 bases between. Germline CDR1 reads MDHEN; CDR2 reads SYDVKM. The CDR3 consists of 13 residues. The CDR3 DNA follows: TGTGCCAACCGACCGACTCCTAGCTACGAGCAGTACTTC. Translated: CANRPTPSYEQYF.

The chain has TRBV6-2 or TRBV6-3 and TRBJ1-5, with 7 bases matching TRBD1. V lost 6 bases, J lost 0 bases, and 5 bases stayed unmatched. Per germline, CDR1 MNHEY and CDR2 SVGEGT. The CDR3 has 15 residues. CDR3 residues: CASSRGTFSNQPQHF. As DNA, the CDR3 is TGTGCCAGCAGCAGGGGGACCTTTAGCAATCAGCCCCAGCATTTT.

The chain couples TRBV29-1 to TRBJ2-1; tentatively, D is TRBD1 or TRBD2 (7 bases each). Per the germline V gene, CDR1 is SQVTM and CDR2 is ANQGSEA. Trimming took 7 bases from V and 7 from J, leaving 23 bases between them. The length of the CDR3 is 15 residues. CDR3 sequence reads: CSARSVQGGPNEQFF. CDR3 DNA: TGCAGCGCCAGATCGGTTCAGGGGGGGCCAAATGAGCAGTTCTTC.

The chain links TRBV3-1 to TRBJ2-5; possible D gene TRBD2, 5 bases. This CDR3 contains 12 residues. Germline V gene lookup returns CDR1 LGHDT and CDR2 YNNKEL (reference sequence). The germline V and J ends were trimmed by 0 bases and 11 bases, with 10 bases remaining between them. The CDR3 sequence: CASSQEDREQYF. Here the CDR3 DNA reads TGTGCCAGCAGCCAAGAGGATAGGGAGCAGTACTTC.

There are a few counts of this clonotype. J is TRBJ1-2 and V is TRBV20-1, with D perhaps TRBD1 (5 bases). V gave up 3 bases and J gave up 3 bases, with 11 bases separating them. Germline V gives CDR1 DFQATT, CDR2 SNEGSKA (reference sequence). There are 13 residues in the CDR3. The CDR3 sequence: CSARGQGDYGYTF. Written as DNA, the CDR3 is TGCAGTGCTAGGGGGCAAGGGGACTATGGCTACACCTTC.

This clonotype was seen only once. This rearrangement joins TRBV20-1 to TRBJ1-2; 7 bases are a match to TRBD1. Germline V lookup: CDR1 DFQATT, CDR2 SNEGSKA (reference sequence). The trim removed 6 bases at V and 8 bases at J, leaving 12 bases unmatched. The CDR3 sequence is 13 residues long. CDR3 residues: CSAKLDRFYGYTF. CDR3 nucleotide sequence: TGCAGTGCCAAGCTGGACAGGTTCTACGGCTACACCTTC.

This chain uses TRBV14 with TRBJ2-3; 9 nucleotides agree with TRBD2. Germline V gene lookup returns CDR1 SGHDN and CDR2 FVKESK. Trimming at V came to 2 bases and at J to 7 bases, leaving 10 bases not matched to a gene. The CDR3 is 16 amino acids. The CDR3, as DNA: TGTGCCAGCAGCCAATATCCGGGACTAGCCATAAATACGCAGTATTTT. It encodes CASSQYPGLAINTQYF. The variable domain in full, completed from reference TRBV14 and TRBJ2-3, reads EAGVTQFPSHSVIEKGQTVTLRCDPISGHDNLYWYRRVMGKEIKFLLHFVKESKQDESGMPNNRFLAERTGGTYSTLKVQPAELEDSGVYFCASSQYPGLAINTQYFGPGTRLTVL.

The V and J genes are TRBV20-1 and TRBJ2-3; D is undetermined. CDR1 is DFQATT, CDR2 SNEGSKA, per germline (reference sequence). The CDR3 sequence is 12 residues long. The CDR3 nucleotides read TGCATTGTAGGCCGAGCCACAGATACGCAGTATTTT. Protein: CIVGRATDTQYF.

CDR3 sequence: CASRPDSSYGYTF. CDR3 nucleotides: TGTGCCAGCAGACCCGATTCTAGCTATGGCTACACCTTC. V gene TRBV6-2 or TRBV6-3 combines with J gene TRBJ1-2; unclear D gene. Germline CDR1 is MNHEY and CDR2 is SVGEGT. Trimming pared 6 bases from V and 4 bases from J, leaving 12 bases between. This CDR3 has 13 amino acids.

V and J are TRBV28 and TRBJ2-7; the D gene is possibly TRBD1 (6 bases). Germline CDR1 and CDR2: MDHEN and SYDVKM. The CDR3 is 15 residues long. Between the trimmed V and J ends, which lost 7 bases and 1 base, there was a span of 17 bases. CDR3 protein: CASNRWQQGSYEQYF. The CDR3 DNA reads as TGTGCCAGCAACCGGTGGCAGCAGGGGTCCTACGAGCAGTACTTC.

This clonotype was seen only once. The gene calls are TRBV7-8 and TRBJ2-3; the match to TRBD2 covers 10 bases. This CDR3 region has 16 residues. The V gene's germline CDR1 is SGHVS and CDR2 FQNEAQ. Unmatched junction bases numbered 8, after V lost 7 bases and J lost 1 base. CDR3: CASTLSGGRRTDTQYF. The DNA of the CDR3 is TGTGCCAGCACTCTTAGCGGGGGGCGCCGCACAGATACGCAGTATTTT.

CDR3 DNA sequence: TGCGCCAGCAGCCAAGATGTGAACAGCCCCTACGAGCAGTACTTC. Translation: CASSQDVNSPYEQYF. The chain couples TRBV4-3 to TRBJ2-7; D is uncertain. CDR1 and CDR2 (germline): LGHNA, YSLEER. The CDR3 length is 15 residues. Deletions cut 0 bases from V and 2 bases from J, with 11 bases between.

The V gene is TRBV20-1, the J gene TRBJ2-7; D might be TRBD1 or TRBD2, each matching 5 bases. V was clipped by 0 bases and J by 4 bases, with 10 bases between them. Germline loops: CDR1 DFQATT, CDR2 SNEGSKA (reference sequence). The CDR3 sequence is 13 residues long. CDR3 residues: CSARETGRYEQYF. CDR3 DNA sequence: TGCAGTGCTAGAGAGACGGGACGATACGAGCAGTACTTC.

The chain links TRBV15 to TRBJ2-7; TRBD1 might be the D (6 bases). Matching the DNA end better, TRBJ2-5 makes the J call doubtful. The CDR3 covers 13 residues. Per germline, CDR1 LNHNV and CDR2 YYDKDF (reference sequence). The CDR3 loop reads CATSLQGLETQYF. The CDR3 region has the DNA TGTGCCACCAGCTTACAGGGTCTGGAGACCCAGTACTTC.

In this sample, this clonotype turned up many times. This sequence joins TRBV28 and TRBJ2-7; 10 bases fit TRBD2. V dropped 4 bases and J dropped 2; count of bases not matched to a gene: 5. Germline assignment: CDR1 MDHEN and CDR2 SYDVKM. The CDR3 length is 15 residues. For the CDR3, the DNA is TGTGCCAGCAGTTCGGCTAGCGGGGGAACCTACGAGCAGTACTTC. This gives the protein CASSSASGGTYEQYF.

This clonotype was seen ten or more times. This rearrangement joins TRBV4-2 to TRBJ1-2; D might be TRBD1 (5 bases). This CDR3 contains 15 residues. Germline V gives CDR1 LGHNA, CDR2 YNFKEQ. V dropped 1 base and J dropped 3 bases, with 12 bases sitting between them. In DNA form, the CDR3 reads TGTGCCAGCAGCCAAGTAGGAGGGACGGACTATGGCTACACCTTC. The encoded protein is CASSQVGGTDYGYTF.

This clonotype was seen a few times. This rearrangement joins TRBV9 to TRBJ1-2; no firm D call. The V and J ends lost 0 bases and 0 bases respectively, with 0 bases between them. This CDR3 comprises 12 residues. Germline values: CDR1 SGDLS, CDR2 YYNGEE. CDR3 DNA: TGTGCCAGCAGCGTAGCTAACTATGGCTACACCTTC. Protein sequence: CASSVANYGYTF.

The V gene is TRBV3-1, the J gene TRBJ2-1; no clear D. The CDR3 is 15 residues long. Germline lookup yields CDR1 LGHDT and CDR2 YNNKEL (reference sequence). The germline V and J ends were trimmed by 1 base and 2 bases, with 9 bases remaining between them. CDR3 region: CASSQVGSTYNEQFF. The CDR3 DNA is TGTGCCAGCAGCCAAGTTGGCAGTACCTACAATGAGCAGTTCTTC.

This clonotype came up a few times. This chain connects TRBV2 to TRBJ2-1, with no clear D. The V end was cut by 6 bases, the J end by 2 bases, with 8 bases between. The CDR3 has 13 residues. The germline CDR1 and CDR2 sequences are SNHLY and FYNNEI. The CDR3 spells CASRTAPYNEQFF. The CDR3 DNA reads TGTGCCAGCAGGACGGCCCCCTACAATGAGCAGTTCTTC.

This sequence joins TRBV27 and TRBJ2-7; TRBD1 is a possible D gene (6 bases). This CDR3 spans 15 amino acids. The ends were cut back, 7 bases at V and 0 bases at J, with 16 bases in the middle. Germline assignment: CDR1 MNHEY and CDR2 SMNVEV (reference sequence). CDR3 DNA sequence: TGTGCCAGCATCGGTACAGGGCTGTTCTCCTACGAGCAGTACTTC. Translating gives CASIGTGLFSYEQYF.

This clonotype was detected once. V is TRBV14 and J is TRBJ2-1, with D possibly being TRBD2 (6 bases). The germline gives CDR1 SGHDN, CDR2 FVKESK. V was clipped by 1 base and J by 6 bases, with 10 bases between them. This CDR3 has 14 residues. The CDR3 loop reads CASSQAGLGNEQFF. CDR3 in DNA: TGTGCCAGCAGCCAAGCGGGACTCGGCAATGAGCAGTTCTTC.

This clonotype was found a few times. J is TRBJ2-7 and V is TRBV7-9; no clear D. This CDR3 region has 14 residues. Germline-derived CDR1 and CDR2 are SEHNR and FQNEAQ (reference sequence). The V gene lost 3 bases and the J gene lost 2 bases, with 11 bases spanning the gap. The CDR3 protein is CASSFQGKTYEQYF. CDR3 sequence (DNA): TGTGCCAGCAGCTTTCAAGGAAAGACCTACGAGCAGTACTTC.

The rearrangement links TRBV12-3 or TRBV12-4 to TRBJ2-5; D unresolved. This CDR3 is 12 amino acids long. V was trimmed by 3 bases and J by 11 bases, leaving 13 bases between them. The CDR3 sequence: CASSFERHVQYF. CDR3 sequence (DNA): TGTGCCAGCAGTTTCGAAAGACACGTGCAGTACTTC.

The chain couples TRBV3-1 to TRBJ2-7; tentatively, D is TRBD2 (6 bases). The CDR3 consists of 13 residues. Trimming removed 6 bases from V and 4 bases from J, with 13 bases in between. Germline assignment: CDR1 LGHDT and CDR2 YNNKEL (reference sequence). As DNA, the CDR3 is TGTGCCAGCAGGCTGGCGAGCGGGTACGAGCAGTACTTC. Translation gives CASRLASGYEQYF.

The chain combines TRBV6-6 with TRBJ2-5; TRBD2 matches at 11 bases. There are 14 residues in the CDR3. Per the germline V gene, CDR1 is MNHNY and CDR2 is SVGAGI (reference sequence). The junction had 4 bases not matched to a gene; V was cut back by 5 bases and J by 5 bases. The CDR3 loop reads CASSSTSGSETQYF. Here the CDR3 DNA reads TGTGCCAGCAGTAGCACTAGCGGGAGTGAGACCCAGTACTTC.

This clonotype was detected once. A read error may be the cause here, since a much bigger clone is one base away. The chain links TRBV20-1 to TRBJ2-1; D gene unclear. CDR1 is DFQATT, CDR2 SNEGSKA, per germline (reference sequence). Trimming pared 4 bases from V and 13 bases from J, leaving 17 bases between. This CDR3 is 12 amino acids long. CDR3 nucleotide sequence: TGCAGTGCTACTTACCTTATAGAGACCCAGTTCTTC. Translated: CSATYLIETQFF.

This clonotype has at least ten counts. This chain uses TRBV6-6 with TRBJ2-3, with no clear D. This CDR3 contains 13 residues. V dropped 6 bases and J dropped 0 bases, with 7 bases sitting between them. Germline CDR1 is MNHNY and CDR2 is SVGAGI (reference sequence). The CDR3 protein is CASSGPSTDTQYF. The CDR3 region has the DNA TGTGCCAGCAGCGGACCTAGCACAGATACGCAGTATTTT.

CDR3 in DNA: TGCAGTGCTAGAGCCCCCATCGACACAAGCTACACCTTC. This sequence encodes CSARAPIDTSYTF. V is TRBV20-1 and J is TRBJ1-2; D not certain. Germline CDR1 and CDR2: DFQATT and SNEGSKA (reference sequence). The germline V and J ends were trimmed by 1 base and 9 bases, with 15 bases remaining between them. The CDR3 has 13 amino acids.

This clonotype was detected only a few times. This chain links TRBV15 with TRBJ2-5, with no clear D. From germline, CDR1 is LNHNV and CDR2 YYDKDF (reference sequence). The CDR3 contains 14 residues. V was trimmed by 0 bases and J by 11 bases, leaving 16 bases between them. CDR3 residues: CATSRDRGYHEQYF. The CDR3 DNA sequence: TGTGCCACCAGCAGAGATAGAGGTTATCATGAGCAGTACTTC.

This chain joins TRBV5-6 and TRBJ2-7, with 10 bases identical to TRBD1. Looked up from germline, CDR1 is SGHDT and CDR2 is YYEEEE. This CDR3 region has 16 residues. The V gene end was trimmed by 0 bases and the J gene end by 0 bases; junction bases not matched to a gene: 3. The CDR3 DNA sequence: TGTGCCAGCAGCTTGGTGGGACAGGGGACCTCCTACGAGCAGTACTTC. It specifies CASSLVGQGTSYEQYF.

The gene calls are TRBV6-2 or TRBV6-3 and TRBJ2-1; D perhaps matches TRBD2 (6 bases). Trimming shortened V by 2 bases and J by 8 bases, and 13 bases separated the two germline ends. Looked up from germline, CDR1 is MNHEY and CDR2 is SVGEGT. CDR3 length equals 14 residues. For the CDR3, the DNA is TGTGCCAGCAGTTACGCCTGGACGGGGGATGAGCAGTTCTTC. This codes for CASSYAWTGDEQFF.

The V and J genes are TRBV6-1 and TRBJ2-5; weak D call: TRBD2 (6 bases). There are 14 residues in the CDR3. Trimming removed 4 bases at V and 4 bases at J, with 13 bases between. CDR1 is MNHNS, CDR2 SASEGT, per germline. The CDR3 bases are TGTGCCAGCAGTGCAGTGCGGGGTACAGAGACCCAGTACTTC. Encoded protein: CASSAVRGTETQYF.